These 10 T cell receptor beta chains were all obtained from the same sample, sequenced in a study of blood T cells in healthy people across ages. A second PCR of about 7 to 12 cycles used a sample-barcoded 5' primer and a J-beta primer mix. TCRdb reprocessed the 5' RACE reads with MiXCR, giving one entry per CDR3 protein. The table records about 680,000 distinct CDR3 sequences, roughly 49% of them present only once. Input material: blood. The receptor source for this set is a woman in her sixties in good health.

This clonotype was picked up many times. The CDR3 nucleotides are TGTGCCAGCAGCGTAGGTCAGCCACAAGAGACCCAGTACTTC. Protein: CASSVGQPQETQYF. The chain combines TRBV9 with TRBJ2-5; D not resolved. CDR3 length: 14 residues. Germline CDR1 SGDLS, CDR2 YYNGEE. V was trimmed by 0 bases and J by 2 bases, leaving 8 bases between them.

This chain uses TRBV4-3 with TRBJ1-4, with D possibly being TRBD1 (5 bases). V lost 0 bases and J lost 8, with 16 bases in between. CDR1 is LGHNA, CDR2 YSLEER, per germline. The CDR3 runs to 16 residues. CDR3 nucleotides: TGCGCCAGCAGCCAAGAGGGACTCCTTCTCGGGGAAAAACTGTTTTTT. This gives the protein CASSQEGLLLGEKLFF.

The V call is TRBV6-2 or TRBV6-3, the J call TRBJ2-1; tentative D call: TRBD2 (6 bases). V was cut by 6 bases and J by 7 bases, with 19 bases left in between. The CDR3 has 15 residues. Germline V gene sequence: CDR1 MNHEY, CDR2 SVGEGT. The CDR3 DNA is TGTGCCAGCAGGGGACGACTAGGCGCGGGGAATGAGCAGTTCTTC. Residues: CASRGRLGAGNEQFF.

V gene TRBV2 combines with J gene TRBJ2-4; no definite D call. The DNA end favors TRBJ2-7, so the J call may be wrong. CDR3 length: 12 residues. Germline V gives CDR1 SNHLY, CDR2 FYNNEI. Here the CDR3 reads CASRLKYYEQYF. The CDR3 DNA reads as TGTGCCAGCCGTCTCAAGTACTACGAGCAGTACTTC.

This chain's CDR3 is CASSVAGLGANVLTF. CDR3 DNA sequence: TGTGCCAGCAGTGTAGCGGGACTTGGGGCCAACGTCCTGACTTTC. The chain links TRBV6-1 to TRBJ2-6; the match to TRBD2 covers 8 bases. This CDR3 is 15 amino acids long. The V gene's germline CDR1 is MNHNS and CDR2 SASEGT. The junction had 2 bases not matched to a gene; V was cut back by 4 bases and J by 3 bases.

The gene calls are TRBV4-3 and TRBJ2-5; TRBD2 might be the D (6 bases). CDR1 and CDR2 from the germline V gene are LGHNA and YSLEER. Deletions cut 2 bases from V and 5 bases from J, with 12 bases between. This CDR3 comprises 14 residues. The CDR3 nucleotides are TGCGCCAGCAGCCAATCGGGAGTCGGGGAGACCCAGTACTTC. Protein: CASSQSGVGETQYF.

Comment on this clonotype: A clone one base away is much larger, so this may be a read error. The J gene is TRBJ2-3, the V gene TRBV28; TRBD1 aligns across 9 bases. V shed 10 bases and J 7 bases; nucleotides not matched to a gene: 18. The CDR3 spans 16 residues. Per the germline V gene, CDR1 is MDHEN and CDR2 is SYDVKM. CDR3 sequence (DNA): TGTGCCAACACCCAATCCAGGACAGGGGTAAAGAATACGCAGTATTTT. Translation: CANTQSRTGVKNTQYF. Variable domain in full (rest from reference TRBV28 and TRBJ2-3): DVKVTQSSRYLVKRTGEKVFLECVQDMDHENMFWYRQDPGLGLRLIYFSYDVKMKEKGDIPEGYSVSREKKERFSLILESASTNQTSMYLCANTQSRTGVKNTQYFGPGTRLTVL.

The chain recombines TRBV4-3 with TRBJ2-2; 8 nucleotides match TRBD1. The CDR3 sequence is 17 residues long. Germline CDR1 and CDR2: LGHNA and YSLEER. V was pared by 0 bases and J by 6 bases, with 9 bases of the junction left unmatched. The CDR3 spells CASSQDWTGHGPGELFF. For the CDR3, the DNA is TGCGCCAGCAGCCAAGATTGGACAGGGCATGGCCCCGGGGAGCTGTTTTTT.

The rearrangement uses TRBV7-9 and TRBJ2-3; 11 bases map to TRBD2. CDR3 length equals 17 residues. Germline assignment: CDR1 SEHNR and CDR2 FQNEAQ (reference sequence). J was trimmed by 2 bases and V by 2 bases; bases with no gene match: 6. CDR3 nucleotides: TGTGCCAGCAGCTTACCCGTTAGCGGGAGGGTCACAGATACGCAGTATTTT. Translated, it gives CASSLPVSGRVTDTQYF. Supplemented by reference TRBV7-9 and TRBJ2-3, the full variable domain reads DTGVSQNPRHKITKRGQNVTFRCDPISEHNRLYWYRQTLGQGPEFLTYFQNEAQLEKSRLLSDRFSAERPKGSFSTLEIQRTEQGDSAMYLCASSLPVSGRVTDTQYFGPGTRLTVL.

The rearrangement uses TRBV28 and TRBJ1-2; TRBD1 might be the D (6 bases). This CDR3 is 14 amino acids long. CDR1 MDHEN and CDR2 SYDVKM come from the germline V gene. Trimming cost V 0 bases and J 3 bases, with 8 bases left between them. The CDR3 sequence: CASSLWGADYGYTF. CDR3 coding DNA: TGTGCCAGCAGTTTATGGGGGGCCGACTATGGCTACACCTTC.